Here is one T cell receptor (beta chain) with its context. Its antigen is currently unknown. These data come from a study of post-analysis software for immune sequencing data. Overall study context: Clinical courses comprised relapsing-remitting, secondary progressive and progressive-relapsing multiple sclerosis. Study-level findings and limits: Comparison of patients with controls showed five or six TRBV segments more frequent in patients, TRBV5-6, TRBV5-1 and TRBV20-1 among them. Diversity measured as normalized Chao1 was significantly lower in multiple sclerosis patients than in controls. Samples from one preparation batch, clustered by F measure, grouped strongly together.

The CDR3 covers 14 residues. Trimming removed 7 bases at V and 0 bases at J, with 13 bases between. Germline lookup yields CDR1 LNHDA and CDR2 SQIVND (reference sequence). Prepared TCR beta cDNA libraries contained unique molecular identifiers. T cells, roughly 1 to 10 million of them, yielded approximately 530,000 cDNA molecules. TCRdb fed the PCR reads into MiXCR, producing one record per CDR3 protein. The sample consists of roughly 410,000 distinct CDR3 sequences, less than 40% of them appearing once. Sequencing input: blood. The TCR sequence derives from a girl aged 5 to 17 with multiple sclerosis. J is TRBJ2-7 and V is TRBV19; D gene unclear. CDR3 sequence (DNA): TGTGCCAGTACCAAGGGTCGAAGCTCCTACGAGCAGTACTTC. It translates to CASTKGRSSYEQYF.